These 30 T cell receptor beta chains share one sample of origin, sequenced in a study of cytomegalovirus exposure and HLA in healthy donors. Primers included in the PCR were 60 Vbeta and 13 Jbeta primers. This table comes from immunoSEQ multiplex PCR, and its TCRdb copy is limited to in-frame clones, with some not included. Of approximately 160,000 clones listed, about four fifths are singletons. Material: PBMCs. These receptors all come from a man younger than 45 in good health and CMV-seropositive.

The chain joins TRBV14 to TRBJ2-1; D possibly corresponds to TRBD2 (6 bases). This CDR3 is built from 12 residues. CDR1 and CDR2 (germline): SGHDN, FVKESK. The V and J ends lost 3 bases and 6 bases respectively, with 6 bases between them. The CDR3 DNA reads TGTGCCAGCAGCCAGCGGGGCAATGAGCAGTTCTTC. It specifies CASSQRGNEQFF.

This sequence joins TRBV5-1 and TRBJ1-1; TRBD1 is a possible D gene (5 bases). V was clipped by 4 bases and J by 0 bases, with 13 bases between them. The CDR3 length is 15 residues. Per germline, CDR1 SGHRS and CDR2 YFSETQ. Here the CDR3 DNA reads TGCGCCAGCAGCCCAAAGCGACAGTTGAACACTGAAGCTTTCTTT. Amino acids: CASSPKRQLNTEAFF. The full variable domain, its missing parts supplied by reference TRBV5-1 and TRBJ1-1, is KAGVTQTPRYLIKTRGQQVTLSCSPISGHRSVSWYQQTPGQGLQFLFEYFSETQRNKGNFPGRFSGRQFSNSRSEMNVSTLELGDSALYLCASSPKRQLNTEAFFGQGTRLTVV.

The chain links TRBV7-2 to TRBJ2-5; TRBD2 matches 13 bases. The CDR3 covers 17 residues. J gave up 1 base and V 1 base, and 3 bases lay outside the gene matches. Germline values: CDR1 SGHTA, CDR2 FQGNSA. DNA for the CDR3: TGTGCCAGCAGCTTAGGCGGGACTAGCGGGGTCCAAGAGACCCAGTACTTC. Translated: CASSLGGTSGVQETQYF.

The chain is built from TRBV30 and TRBJ1-6; no firm D call. Germline V gene sequence: CDR1 GTSNPN, CDR2 SVGIG (reference sequence). This CDR3 comprises 15 residues. V was shortened by 2 bases and J by 0 bases, with 8 bases between the two germline ends. CDR3 coding DNA: TGTGCCTGGAGTCTCGTAAACTCCTATAATTCACCCCTCCACTTT. Amino acids: CAWSLVNSYNSPLHF.

This chain uses TRBV9 with TRBJ2-3, with 10 bases that match TRBD2. The CDR3 is made up of 14 amino acids. Germline V gives CDR1 SGDLS, CDR2 YYNGEE. V was pared by 0 bases and J by 9 bases, with 4 bases of the junction left unmatched. The CDR3 here is CASSVGLAGGTQYF. The CDR3 region has the DNA TGTGCCAGCAGCGTAGGACTAGCGGGCGGGACGCAGTATTTT.

The rearrangement uses TRBV11-3 and TRBJ2-1; D might be TRBD2 (6 bases). V was cut by 0 bases and J by 0 bases, with 12 bases left in between. This CDR3 comprises 17 residues. The germline V gene has CDR1 SGHNT and CDR2 YENEEA. The chain's CDR3 is CASSLDGQRVSYNEQFF. Here the CDR3 DNA reads TGTGCCAGCAGCTTAGATGGCCAGCGGGTCTCCTACAATGAGCAGTTCTTC.

Only a few counts were recorded for this clone. The rearrangement links TRBV5-6 to TRBJ1-1; D call uncertain. Trimming stripped 0 bases from V and 4 bases from J, with 13 bases between. The germline V gene encodes CDR1 SGHDT and CDR2 YYEEEE. The CDR3 has 15 residues. CDR3: CASSLVTGLGTEAFF. The CDR3 DNA sequence: TGTGCCAGCAGCTTGGTGACGGGTCTGGGCACTGAAGCTTTCTTT.

This clone was observed once. The chain carries TRBV7-9 and TRBJ2-5, with 15 positions matching TRBD2. This CDR3 contains 15 residues. Germline V lookup: CDR1 SEHNR, CDR2 FQNEAQ (reference sequence). The V segment lost 6 bases and the J segment 5 bases; nucleotides outside the gene matches: 4. CDR3 DNA: TGTGCCAGCAGTACCGGGACTAGCGGGGGGGAGACCCAGTACTTC. Protein sequence: CASSTGTSGGETQYF.

The rearrangement joins TRBV5-5 to TRBJ1-5, with D possibly matching TRBD1 (5 bases). This CDR3 is 16 amino acids long. The V end was cut by 2 bases, the J end by 7 bases, with 19 bases between. CDR1 and CDR2 (germline): SGHKS, YYEKEE (reference sequence). The CDR3 loop is CASSLNTNRGVQPQHF. The CDR3 nucleotides read TGTGCCAGCAGCTTAAACACAAATCGGGGGGTACAGCCCCAGCATTTT.

This chain connects TRBV6-5 to TRBJ2-1, with 12 positions matching TRBD2. This CDR3 comprises 15 residues. The germline V gene encodes CDR1 MNHEY and CDR2 SVGAGI. Trimming removed 6 bases from V and 4 bases from J; junction bases left unmatched: 4. The CDR3 DNA reads TGTGCCAGCAGCCTCACTAGCGGGAGGTACAATGAGCAGTTCTTC. This codes for CASSLTSGRYNEQFF.

J is TRBJ2-7 and V is TRBV27, with D possibly TRBD1 on 5 matching bases. V lost 0 bases and J 5 bases, leaving 11 bases between the germline ends. This CDR3 is built from 14 residues. Germline-derived CDR1 and CDR2 are MNHEY and SMNVEV (reference sequence). CDR3 DNA sequence: TGTGCCAGCAGTTTATCTGAGACAGTAAACGAGCAGTACTTC. Amino acid sequence: CASSLSETVNEQYF.

The chain joins TRBV5-4 to TRBJ2-1; 11 nucleotides match TRBD2. CDR1 and CDR2 (germline): SGHNT, YYREEE (reference sequence). V trimming: 3 bases; J trimming: 3 bases; junction bases outside the gene matches: 2. The CDR3 is 15 amino acids. CDR3 bases: TGTGCCAGCAGCTACCTAGCGGGAGGCTACAATGAGCAGTTCTTC. Its protein product is CASSYLAGGYNEQFF.

The sample holds one count of this clone. The chain links TRBV28 to TRBJ1-2; 10 bases fit TRBD1. Losses at the gene ends were 8 bases for V and 8 bases for J; bases not matched to a gene: 14. The CDR3 runs 15 residues. Germline CDR1 reads MDHEN; CDR2 reads SYDVKM. The CDR3 coding sequence is TGTGCCAGCCACCAGGGGACAGGGGAGATTCGCGGCTACACCTTC. It is translated as CASHQGTGEIRGYTF.

The chain has TRBV4-1 and TRBJ2-1; D perhaps matches TRBD2 (5 bases). The CDR3 extends over 17 amino acids. From germline, CDR1 is MGHRA and CDR2 YSYEKL. V lost 1 base to trimming and J lost 4 bases, with 17 bases between them. For the CDR3, the DNA is TGCGCCAGCAGCCAAGGAGGGATGTACAGCCGTTACAATGAGCAGTTCTTC. Protein sequence: CASSQGGMYSRYNEQFF.

V and J are TRBV6-1 and TRBJ2-2; D is undetermined. This CDR3 spans 15 amino acids. Germline CDR1 and CDR2: MNHNS and SASEGT. Deletions cut 6 bases from V and 1 base from J, with 12 bases between. The CDR3 loop is CASRRSNGNTGELFF. DNA for the CDR3: TGTGCCAGCAGGAGAAGTAACGGGAACACCGGGGAGCTGTTTTTT.

The V and J genes are TRBV5-6 and TRBJ2-3, with 8 nucleotides matching TRBD2. The CDR3 runs 17 residues. Germline trimming cut 2 bases from V and 1 base from J; bases unmatched to any gene: 9. CDR1 and CDR2 (germline): SGHDT, YYEEEE. Written as DNA, the CDR3 is TGTGCCAGCAGCTTCGCGGGGGGAACAGGCGGCACAGATACGCAGTATTTT. Its translation: CASSFAGGTGGTDTQYF. The full variable domain, in which reference TRBV5-6 and TRBJ2-3 provide the parts outside the CDR3, is DAGVTQSPTHLIKTRGQQVTLRCSPKSGHDTVSWYQQALGQGPQFIFQYYEEEERQRGNFPDRFSGHQFPNYSSELNVNALLLGDSALYLCASSFAGGTGGTDTQYFGPGTRLTVL.

The chain employs TRBV10-2 and TRBJ2-7; no clear D. The CDR3 has 11 amino acids. V lost 6 bases and J 4 bases, leaving 7 bases between the germline ends. The germline V gene encodes CDR1 WSHSY and CDR2 SAAADI. The chain's CDR3 is CASSPSYEQYF. The CDR3 nucleotides are TGCGCCAGCAGCCCTAGTTACGAGCAGTACTTC.

Remarks on this clone: The junction does not match germline at one end; this may be a read error. This CDR3 is also generated by other DNA sequences in the sample. J is TRBJ1-6 and V is TRBV27; TRBD1 aligns across 7 bases. This CDR3 region has 14 residues. Germline V gives CDR1 MNHEY, CDR2 SMNVEV (reference sequence). The DNA for the CDR3 is TGTGCCAGCAGTCCGAGGGGGCTTAATTCCCCCCTCCACTTT. Protein product: CASSPRGLNSPLHF.

V usage is TRBV2 and J usage is TRBJ1-2; no definite D call. Per germline, CDR1 SNHLY and CDR2 FYNNEI. Deletions cut 3 bases from V and 3 bases from J, with 8 bases between. The CDR3 length is 13 residues. DNA for the CDR3: TGTGCCAGCAGTGACGGGATTGACTATGGCTACACCTTC. It translates to CASSDGIDYGYTF. Together with reference TRBV2 and TRBJ1-2, the CDR3 gives the full variable domain: EPEVTQTPSHQVTQMGQEVILRCVPISNHLYFYWYRQILGQKVEFLVSFYNNEISEKSEIFDDQFSVERPDGSNFTLKIRSTKLEDSAMYFCASSDGIDYGYTFGSGTRLTVV.

V gene TRBV4-2 combines with J gene TRBJ2-1; 14 bases match TRBD2. CDR3 length equals 16 residues. Germline V gives CDR1 LGHNA, CDR2 YNFKEQ. V lost 1 base, J lost 9 bases, and 5 bases stayed unmatched. DNA for the CDR3: TGTGCCAGCAGCCAAGGACTAGCGGGGGGGGAGGGTGAGCAGTTCTTC. Translating gives CASSQGLAGGEGEQFF.

This clone has only one observation. The chain recombines TRBV7-9 with TRBJ1-2, with D hard to call. V dropped 5 bases and J dropped 3 bases, with 10 bases sitting between them. Germline CDR1 and CDR2: SEHNR and FQNEAQ (reference sequence). CDR3 length: 13 amino acids. CDR3 loop: CASSPGEYYGYTF. The CDR3 nucleotides are TGTGCCAGCAGCCCCGGAGAGTACTATGGCTACACCTTC.

DNA for the CDR3: TGCGCCAGCAGCCCGACAATTTCTCAAGAGACCCAGTACTTC. Amino acid sequence: CASSPTISQETQYF. The rearrangement links TRBV5-1 to TRBJ2-5; D not resolved. The CDR3 has 14 residues. The ends were cut back, 4 bases at V and 2 bases at J, with 12 bases in the middle. Germline lookup yields CDR1 SGHRS and CDR2 YFSETQ.

The chain links TRBV5-1 to TRBJ2-5; 9 bases align to TRBD1. CDR3 length: 15 amino acids. The germline gives CDR1 SGHRS, CDR2 YFSETQ. Germline trimming cut 5 bases from V and 3 bases from J; bases unmatched to any gene: 8. The CDR3 DNA is TGCGCCAGCAGTGAGGACAGGGGCAGGGAAGAGACCCAGTACTTC. The encoded protein is CASSEDRGREETQYF.

J is TRBJ2-1 and V is TRBV2; D is possibly TRBD2 (5 bases). Trimming took off 7 bases at V and 10 bases at J, with 17 bases between the two ends. The germline CDR1 and CDR2 sequences are SNHLY and FYNNEI. The CDR3 covers 13 residues. CDR3 nucleotide sequence: TGTGCCAGCAATCCCGGGATCCAGAGCGAGCAGTTCTTC. As protein: CASNPGIQSEQFF.

The genes are TRBV27 and TRBJ2-3; a possible D gene is TRBD1 (5 bases). V lost 1 base and J 1 base, leaving 18 bases between the germline ends. This CDR3 comprises 18 residues. CDR1 MNHEY and CDR2 SMNVEV come from the germline V gene (reference sequence). The CDR3 spells CASSLCCPGNRGTDTQYF. CDR3 DNA sequence: TGTGCCAGCAGTTTATGCTGCCCAGGGAACCGTGGCACAGATACGCAGTATTTT.

In this sample, this clone turned up a few times. The chain recombines TRBV5-1 with TRBJ2-3; 8 bases align to TRBD2. Germline CDR1 SGHRS, CDR2 YFSETQ. The trim removed 0 bases at V and 0 bases at J, leaving 3 bases unmatched. This CDR3 has 16 residues. DNA for the CDR3: TGCGCCAGCAGCTTGGCCCCTAGCGGGAGCACAGATACGCAGTATTTT. Translated, it gives CASSLAPSGSTDTQYF.

V gene TRBV4-3 combines with J gene TRBJ1-6; D call uncertain. With 4 bases removed from V and 0 bases from J, the gap between germline ends came to 13 bases. Germline V gene data show CDR1 as LGHNA and CDR2 as YSLEER. This CDR3 is built from 17 residues. The CDR3 DNA follows: TGCGCCAGCAGCCCCCATGGTTCCAGCTCCTATAATTCACCCCTCCACTTT. Its protein product is CASSPHGSSSYNSPLHF.

This clone was found once. The CDR3 is CASSRDRSGANVLTF. The CDR3 region has the DNA TGTGCCAGCAGCCGGGACAGGAGTGGGGCCAACGTCCTGACTTTC. V usage is TRBV7-9 and J usage is TRBJ2-6, with TRBD1 matching over 8 bases. V trimming: 5 bases; J trimming: 3 bases; junction bases outside the gene matches: 3. Germline CDR1 and CDR2: SEHNR and FQNEAQ (reference sequence). This CDR3 region has 15 residues.

Only a few counts were recorded for this clone. The chain carries TRBV29-1 and TRBJ2-7, with TRBD1 matching over 9 bases. V dropped 2 bases and J dropped 5; count of bases not matched to a gene: 4. This CDR3 spans 13 amino acids. Germline V lookup: CDR1 SQVTM, CDR2 ANQGSEA. CDR3 protein: CSVERGQGHEQYF. The CDR3 DNA reads TGCAGCGTTGAAAGGGGACAGGGCCACGAGCAGTACTTC.

The rearrangement uses TRBV5-1 and TRBJ2-6, with D possibly matching TRBD1 (5 bases). CDR3 size: 20 residues. CDR1 and CDR2 (germline): SGHRS, YFSETQ. The V end lost 4 bases, the J end lost 0 bases, and 23 bases lay between the germline ends. The CDR3 sequence is CASSTEVGAISTSGANVLTF. The CDR3, as DNA: TGCGCCAGCAGCACTGAGGTAGGGGCCATATCTACCTCTGGGGCCAACGTCCTGACTTTC.